Below, one TCR beta chain is given with its context. Its antigen remains unknown. The data stem from a study of long-term antiretroviral therapy in people with HIV. The study's findings and limits: Repertoire composition at all time points was dominated by clones that had expanded before ART.

Survey level was the resolution at which the v3.0 immunoSEQ assay ran. The data were produced by immunoSEQ multiplex PCR, yet TCRdb's version contains in-frame clones alone and is incomplete. The sample records more than 25,000 clones, roughly 92% being singletons. CDR1 is SGDLS and CDR2 is YYNGEE in the germline V gene. Trimming removed 0 bases from V and 3 bases from J, with 12 bases in between. This CDR3 is built from 15 residues. The sequence was obtained from a man aged 18 to 29 with HIV. The chain is built from TRBV9 and TRBJ1-2, with D possibly being TRBD1 (5 bases). The specimen was unsorted PBMCs, collected 3.1 years after starting antiretroviral therapy. CDR3 amino acids: CASSVAGEADYGYTF. The CDR3 DNA sequence: TGTGCCAGCAGCGTAGCGGGGGAGGCTGACTATGGCTACACCTTC.